The clone carrying this TCR beta chain was recorded many times. What it binds is unknown. These data come from a study of T cells after yellow fever vaccination. Regarding the study as a whole: The appearance of a small share of clonotypes in both CD4 and CD8 compartments was observed.

Universal primer sites and UMIs were introduced during 5'RACE template-switching synthesis of TCR cDNA. TCRdb reprocessed the 5' RACE reads with MiXCR, giving one entry per CDR3 protein. This sample has some 250,000 distinct CDR3 sequences; 6.9% occur once, and the top ten carry roughly 0.9%. The length of the CDR3 is 14 residues. In germline, CDR1 is DFQATT, CDR2 SNEGSKA (reference sequence). The V gene end was trimmed by 5 bases and the J gene end by 4 bases; junction bases not matched to a gene: 6. The source material was CD4+ T cells sorted from PBMCs, sampled 15 days after the yellow fever booster vaccination. The gene calls are TRBV20-1 and TRBJ2-5; 11 nucleotides align to TRBD2. This TCR was sampled from a man in his thirties or forties who received the YFV17D yellow fever vaccine. DNA for the CDR3: TGCAGTGCTTTAGCGGGAGGGCCGAGAGAGACCCAGTACTTC. It translates to CSALAGGPRETQYF.